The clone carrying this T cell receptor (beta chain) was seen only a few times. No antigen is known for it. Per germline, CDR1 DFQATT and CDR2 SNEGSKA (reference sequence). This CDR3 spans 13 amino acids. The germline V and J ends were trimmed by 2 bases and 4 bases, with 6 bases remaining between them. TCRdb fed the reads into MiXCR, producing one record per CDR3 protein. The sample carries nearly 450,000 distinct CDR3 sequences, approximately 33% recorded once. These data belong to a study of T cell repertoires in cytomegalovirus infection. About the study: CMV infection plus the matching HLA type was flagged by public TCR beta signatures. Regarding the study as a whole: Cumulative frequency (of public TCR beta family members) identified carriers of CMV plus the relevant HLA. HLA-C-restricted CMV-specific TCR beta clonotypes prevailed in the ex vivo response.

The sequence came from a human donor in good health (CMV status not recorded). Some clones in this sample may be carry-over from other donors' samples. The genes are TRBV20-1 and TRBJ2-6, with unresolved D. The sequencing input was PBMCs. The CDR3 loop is CSARQGGANVLTF. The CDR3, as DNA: TGCAGTGCTAGACAAGGCGGGGCCAACGTCCTGACTTTC.